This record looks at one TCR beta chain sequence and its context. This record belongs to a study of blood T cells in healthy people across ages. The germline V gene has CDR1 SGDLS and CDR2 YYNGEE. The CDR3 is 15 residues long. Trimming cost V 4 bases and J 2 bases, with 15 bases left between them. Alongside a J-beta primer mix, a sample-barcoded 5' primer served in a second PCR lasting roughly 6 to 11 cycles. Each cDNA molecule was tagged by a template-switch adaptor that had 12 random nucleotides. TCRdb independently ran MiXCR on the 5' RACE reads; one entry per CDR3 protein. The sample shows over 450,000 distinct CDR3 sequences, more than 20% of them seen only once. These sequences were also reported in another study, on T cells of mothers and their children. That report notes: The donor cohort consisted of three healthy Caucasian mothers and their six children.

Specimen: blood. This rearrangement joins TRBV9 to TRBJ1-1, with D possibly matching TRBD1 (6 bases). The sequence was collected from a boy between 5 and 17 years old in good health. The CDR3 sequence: CASSFGGGGNTEAFF. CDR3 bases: TGTGCCAGCAGCTTCGGAGGGGGGGGTAACACTGAAGCTTTCTTT.